This T cell receptor beta chain was recovered during a study of T-cell memory formation after mild COVID-19. V shed 0 bases and J 7 bases; nucleotides not matched to a gene: 7. The CDR3 runs 15 residues. The germline V gene encodes CDR1 SGHDT and CDR2 YYEEEE. A remark on this clonotype: The antigen is not known.

Study outcomes and limitations: Clones contracting across day 15 to 85 had a balanced CD4/CD8 profile; later expanding clones leaned CD4+. Memory cells collected pre-infection included some clones that later responded, suggesting cross-reactive memory joined. Among CD4+ contracting clones, most were CM and EM, and CD8+ ones EMRA.

TCRdb recomputed calls from the 5' RACE reads with MiXCR, one row per CDR3 protein. The sample has fewer than 600,000 distinct CDR3 sequences, about a fifth seen once. This clonotype originated in an adult woman who had mild COVID-19 (a few samples of this study predate the infection). Cell type and time point are not known. The J gene is TRBJ2-1, the V gene TRBV5-6; 7 bases map to TRBD1. Sequencing was performed on PBMCs or a T cell subset sorted from them (not recorded which). The chain's CDR3 is CASSLVGTANNEQFF. The DNA of the CDR3 is TGTGCCAGCAGCTTGGTGGGGACAGCGAATAATGAGCAGTTCTTC.